This TCR beta chain was sequenced for a study of neurological immune-mediated disorders. Study results and caveats: Phylogenetically, 18 of 34 multiple sclerosis patients' repertoires fell into one related-CDR3 cluster, a possible signature.

The CDR3 is made up of 15 amino acids. V lost 0 bases, J lost 2 bases, and 12 bases lay in between. In germline, CDR1 is SGHRS, CDR2 YFSETQ. This clonotype counts as medium-sized. Antigen unknown. The cell input for sorted libraries was about a million, and those cells were CD4+ or CD8+ T cells. 5'RACE with 10-nucleotide random UMIs produced the cDNA. TCRdb itself ran the 5' RACE reads through MiXCR, one entry per CDR3 protein. This repertoire shows approximately 9,400 distinct CDR3 sequences, 20% to 25% found once; its top ten account for about an eighth. This TCR was sampled from a woman aged 40 to 49 with multiple sclerosis. The sample consisted of CD8+ T cells from blood. The chain employs TRBV5-1 and TRBJ2-7; D gene unclear. The CDR3 reads CASSLDLGRAYEQYF. CDR3 bases: TGCGCCAGCAGCTTGGATTTGGGCAGAGCCTACGAGCAGTACTTC.